These 23 T cell receptor beta chains originate from one sample sequenced in a study of blood T cell repertoires in COVID-19. Some clones are missing from TCRdb's copy, which holds only in-frame ones; the method was immunoSEQ multiplex PCR. Of 200,000 to 250,000 clones detected, more than 65% appear once; the ten largest clones hold roughly 2.4%. The sample taken for sequencing was peripheral blood. The receptors derive from a woman aged 60-75 years with acute or convalescent COVID-19.

This chain connects TRBV6-5 to TRBJ2-7; a weak D match, TRBD2 (5 bases). CDR3 length: 13 amino acids. Germline assignment: CDR1 MNHEY and CDR2 SVGAGI. The V gene lost 2 bases and the J gene lost 4 bases, with 9 bases spanning the gap. The CDR3 bases are TGTGCCAGCAGTTACACCCGGGGATACGAGCAGTACTTC. Protein sequence: CASSYTRGYEQYF.

This chain links TRBV19 with TRBJ1-3; D is unresolved. The V end was cut by 7 bases, the J end by 7 bases, with 8 bases between. Germline V gene data show CDR1 as LNHDA and CDR2 as SQIVND (reference sequence). The CDR3 sequence is 11 residues long. CDR3 residues: CASTKRNTIYF. CDR3 DNA: TGTGCCAGTACCAAGAGGAACACCATATATTTT.

V gene TRBV12-1 combines with J gene TRBJ1-6; the table calls TRBD1, which could not be checked here. TRBV12-1 is flagged as a pseudogene. This CDR3 comprises 18 residues. CDR3 bases: TGTGCCAGCAGCTCCGCTGGGGACAGGAGCTCCTATAATTCACCCCTCCACTTT. This codes for CASSSAGDRSSYNSPLHF.

This clone was seen once. The chain joins TRBV7-9 to TRBJ1-1; 7 bases align to TRBD1. The CDR3 runs 12 residues. The germline CDR1 and CDR2 sequences are SEHNR and FQNEAQ (reference sequence). The V segment lost 6 bases and the J segment 6 bases; nucleotides outside the gene matches: 4. The DNA for the CDR3 is TGTGCCAGCAGACAGGGGACAGCTGAAGCTTTCTTT. It codes for CASRQGTAEAFF.

The chain couples TRBV6-1 to TRBJ2-5, with 10 bases identical to TRBD2. There are 19 residues in the CDR3. After removal of 0 bases from V and 2 bases from J, the junction contained 12 bases not matched to a gene. Germline V lookup: CDR1 MNHNS, CDR2 SASEGT. CDR3 DNA sequence: TGTGCCAGCAGTGAAGCCGTTTCAGGAGTAGCGGGGGGACAAGAGACCCAGTACTTC. Protein: CASSEAVSGVAGGQETQYF.

The chain recombines TRBV10-1 with TRBJ2-7; no firm D call. V was trimmed by 0 bases and J by 3 bases, leaving 9 bases between them. The CDR3 is 14 amino acids. Germline-derived CDR1 and CDR2 are WNHNN and SYGVQD (reference sequence). CDR3 amino acids: CASSESSLGYEQYF. CDR3 nucleotide sequence: TGCGCCAGCAGTGAGTCGTCTCTAGGCTACGAGCAGTACTTC.

The V and J genes are TRBV7-9 and TRBJ2-1; 12 positions match TRBD1. V was pared by 5 bases and J by 5 bases, with 4 bases of the junction left unmatched. The CDR3 has 15 amino acids. Germline assignment: CDR1 SEHNR and CDR2 FQNEAQ (reference sequence). This chain's CDR3 is CASSRGQGADNEQFF. The CDR3 DNA follows: TGTGCCAGCAGCCGGGGACAGGGGGCTGACAATGAGCAGTTCTTC. Full variable domain (remainder filled in from reference TRBV7-9 and TRBJ2-1): DTGVSQNPRHKITKRGQNVTFRCDPISEHNRLYWYRQTLGQGPEFLTYFQNEAQLEKSRLLSDRFSAERPKGSFSTLEIQRTEQGDSAMYLCASSRGQGADNEQFFGPGTRLTVL.

V and J are TRBV6-2 or TRBV6-3 and TRBJ2-7; D is ambiguous. The germline gives CDR1 MNHEY, CDR2 SVGEGT. The CDR3 totals 12 residues. Deletions cut 0 bases from V and 7 bases from J, with 7 bases between. CDR3 DNA: TGTGCCAGCAGTTACTCCGAGGCTGAGCAGTACTTC. Its translation is CASSYSEAEQYF.

The chain uses TRBV19 and TRBJ1-1, with D maybe TRBD1 (6 bases). Trimming left V 6 bases short and J 4 bases short, with 9 bases between. The germline V gene encodes CDR1 LNHDA and CDR2 SQIVND (reference sequence). The CDR3 runs to 12 residues. CDR3 sequence reads: CASRTGTTEAFF. The CDR3 DNA sequence: TGTGCCAGTAGAACAGGGACCACTGAAGCTTTCTTT.

V usage is TRBV4-3 and J usage is TRBJ1-4, with a tentative D call TRBD1 (5 bases). Germline lookup yields CDR1 LGHNA and CDR2 YSLEER. Trimming removed 2 bases from V and 4 bases from J, with 11 bases in between. The CDR3 contains 15 residues. The CDR3: CASSQTDSYNEKLFF. CDR3 DNA: TGCGCCAGCAGCCAAACCGACAGTTATAATGAAAAACTGTTTTTT.

The chain has TRBV5-1 and TRBJ2-7, with TRBD1 matching over 9 bases. V trimming: 5 bases; J trimming: 3 bases; junction bases outside the gene matches: 12. The CDR3 spans 16 residues. Germline loops: CDR1 SGHRS, CDR2 YFSETQ. CDR3 sequence: CASSFLPSGQGYEQYF. The CDR3 DNA reads as TGCGCCAGCAGTTTTCTCCCCTCGGGACAGGGCTACGAGCAGTACTTC.

The rearrangement uses TRBV7-9 and TRBJ1-5; TRBD1 might be the D (6 bases). The germline V and J ends were trimmed by 1 base and 5 bases, with 12 bases remaining between them. In germline, CDR1 is SEHNR, CDR2 FQNEAQ (reference sequence). This CDR3 has 15 residues. In nucleotides, the CDR3 is TGTGCCAGCAGCTTAGTCACAGGGTTGGATCAGCCCCAGCATTTT. This encodes CASSLVTGLDQPQHF.

The chain couples TRBV19 to TRBJ1-2; D remains ambiguous. Per the germline V gene, CDR1 is LNHDA and CDR2 is SQIVND (reference sequence). CDR3 length: 14 amino acids. V lost 5 bases and J lost 0, with 10 bases in between. The CDR3 region has the DNA TGTGCCAGTAGTCTTGACATCTCTAACTATGGCTACACCTTC. The encoded protein is CASSLDISNYGYTF.

The V gene is TRBV27, the J gene TRBJ2-3, with TRBD2 matching 9 bases. CDR1 is MNHEY, CDR2 SMNVEV, per germline (reference sequence). The CDR3 extends over 19 amino acids. After removal of 3 bases from V and 3 bases from J, the junction contained 16 bases not matched to a gene. The CDR3 DNA reads TGTGCCAGCAGTTTCAGGGCGGGGTTGCGGGGGGGCGGAACAGATACGCAGTATTTT. Encoded protein: CASSFRAGLRGGGTDTQYF.

The chain links TRBV10-3 to TRBJ2-5; 7 bases are shared with TRBD1. Trimming removed 5 bases from V and 5 bases from J; junction bases left unmatched: 2. CDR3 length: 12 residues. The germline V gene encodes CDR1 ENHRY and CDR2 SYGVKD. This CDR3 reads CAISPGQETQYF. CDR3 in DNA: TGTGCCATCAGTCCGGGACAGGAGACCCAGTACTTC.

V gene TRBV19 combines with J gene TRBJ1-1; D is perhaps TRBD1 (6 bases). The length of the CDR3 is 14 residues. Looked up from germline, CDR1 is LNHDA and CDR2 is SQIVND (reference sequence). Deletions cut 10 bases from V and 1 base from J, with 16 bases between. The CDR3 coding sequence is TGTGCCACGCTCAGAGAGACAGGGAACACTGAAGCTTTCTTT. Its protein is CATLRETGNTEAFF.

To note about this clone: The identical CDR3 is also encoded by other nucleotide sequences in the sample. The chain has TRBV5-1 and TRBJ2-2; maybe TRBD1 (5 bases). Trimming took off 0 bases at V and 6 bases at J, with 9 bases between the two ends. Germline-derived CDR1 and CDR2 are SGHRS and YFSETQ. There are 14 residues in the CDR3. The CDR3 loop is CASSLGQGAGELFF. The CDR3 DNA is TGCGCCAGCAGCTTGGGGCAGGGTGCCGGGGAGCTGTTTTTT.

The V call is TRBV15, the J call TRBJ2-3; D perhaps matches TRBD2 (7 bases). This CDR3 is built from 17 residues. V was shortened by 0 bases and J by 5 bases, with 18 bases between the two germline ends. CDR1 and CDR2 from the germline V gene are LNHNV and YYDKDF (reference sequence). CDR3 nucleotide sequence: TGTGCCACCAGCAGAGATTCGCGGGGGCTGGCGGGAGATACGCAGTATTTT. As protein: CATSRDSRGLAGDTQYF. The full variable domain, with the rest looked up from reference TRBV15 and TRBJ2-3, is DAMVIQNPRYQVTQFGKPVTLSCSQTLNHNVMYWYQQKSSQAPKLLFHYYDKDFNNEADTPDNFQSRRPNTSFCFLDIRSPGLGDTAMYLCATSRDSRGLAGDTQYFGPGTRLTVL.

The V call is TRBV28, the J call TRBJ2-5; D may be TRBD1 (6 bases). V was pared by 8 bases and J by 0 bases, with 13 bases between. Germline lookup yields CDR1 MDHEN and CDR2 SYDVKM. CDR3 length equals 14 residues. The chain's CDR3 is CASPGQLYQETQYF. The DNA of the CDR3 is TGTGCCAGCCCGGGACAATTGTACCAAGAGACCCAGTACTTC.

V gene TRBV9 combines with J gene TRBJ2-7; 9 bases agree with TRBD2. Germline V gene lookup returns CDR1 SGDLS and CDR2 YYNGEE. The CDR3 extends over 14 amino acids. Trimming cost V 0 bases and J 2 bases; bases outside gene matches: 0. In DNA form, the CDR3 reads TGTGCCAGCAGCGTAGGCGGGGGGGCCTACGAGCAGTACTTC. It translates to CASSVGGGAYEQYF.

The chain couples TRBV30 to TRBJ1-6; possible D gene TRBD1, 5 bases. The CDR3 sequence is 14 residues long. From germline, CDR1 is GTSNPN and CDR2 SVGIG (reference sequence). V lost 3 bases to trimming and J lost 5 bases, with 11 bases between them. Here the CDR3 reads CAWRRQTNNSPLHF. The CDR3 DNA reads TGTGCCTGGAGGAGACAGACCAATAATTCACCCCTCCACTTT.

The chain couples TRBV5-1 to TRBJ2-3; the D gene is possibly TRBD2 (6 bases). Trimming cost V 3 bases and J 6 bases, with 14 bases left between them. Per germline, CDR1 SGHRS and CDR2 YFSETQ. The CDR3 extends over 14 amino acids. CDR3 loop: CASSSGSGGDTQYF. DNA for the CDR3: TGCGCCAGCAGCTCAGGGTCCGGAGGGGATACGCAGTATTTT.

This chain uses TRBV10-2 with TRBJ2-3, with a possible D match to TRBD2 (5 bases). The CDR3 is 16 residues long. V was clipped by 1 base and J by 3 bases, with 14 bases between them. CDR1 WSHSY and CDR2 SAAADI come from the germline V gene. The DNA for the CDR3 is TGCGCCAGCAGTGAGTTCCAACTAGGACGGACAGATACGCAGTATTTT. Translating gives CASSEFQLGRTDTQYF.